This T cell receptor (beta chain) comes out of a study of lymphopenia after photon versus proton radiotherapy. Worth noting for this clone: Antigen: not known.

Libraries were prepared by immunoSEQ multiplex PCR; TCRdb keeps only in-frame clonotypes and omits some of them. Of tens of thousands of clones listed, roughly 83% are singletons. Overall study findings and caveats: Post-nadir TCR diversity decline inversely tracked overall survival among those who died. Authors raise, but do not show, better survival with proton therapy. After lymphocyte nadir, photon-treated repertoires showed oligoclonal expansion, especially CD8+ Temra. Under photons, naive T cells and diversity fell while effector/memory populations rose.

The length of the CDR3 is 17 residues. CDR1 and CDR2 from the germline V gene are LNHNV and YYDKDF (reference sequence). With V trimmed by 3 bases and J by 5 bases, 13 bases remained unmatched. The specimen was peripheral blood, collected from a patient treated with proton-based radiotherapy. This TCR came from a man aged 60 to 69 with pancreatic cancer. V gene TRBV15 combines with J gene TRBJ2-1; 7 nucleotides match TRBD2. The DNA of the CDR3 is TGTGCCACCAGCAGCCCCCGGGGAGCGGGACCCAACAATGAGCAGTTCTTC. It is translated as CATSSPRGAGPNNEQFF. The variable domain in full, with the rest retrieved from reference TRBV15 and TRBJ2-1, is DAMVIQNPRYQVTQFGKPVTLSCSQTLNHNVMYWYQQKSSQAPKLLFHYYDKDFNNEADTPDNFQSRRPNTSFCFLDIRSPGLGDTAMYLCATSSPRGAGPNNEQFFGPGTRLTVL.